The present entry profiles one T cell receptor beta chain with its context. In this sample, this clonotype turned up many times. No cognate antigen has been identified for it. Base qualities are not recorded, but no much larger clone differs from it by a single base. Library preparation used PCR. Sequencing used an Illumina HiSeq 2500. TCR library preparation used molecular barcoding, with unique molecular identifiers applied to normalize quantification of the TCRbeta repertoire. Using fastp trimming at Q25 and MiXCR clonotype assembly, TCRdb reanalyzed the public sequencing data and kept in-frame beta chains. Entries are consolidated by CDR3 protein sequence, retaining the most common genes and DNA. The sample table records about 110,000 distinct CDR3 sequences; about 9.3% of these occur just once. In total, the top ten clones hold less than 10% of the sample. The record originates from a study of T-cell reconstitution after alpha-beta-depleted transplantation in children (dated by TCRdb to 2016 to 2017). A note on the overall study: Using TCR repertoire profiling, the study followed T-cell immune reconstitution in a quantitative way in children after TCRalphabeta/CD19-depleted allogeneic hematopoietic cell transplantation.

Based on the germline V gene, the CDR1 and CDR2 sequences are SGHRS and YFSETQ. The CDR3 contains 15 residues, cysteine and phenylalanine counted. Solely the CDR3 DNA is kept, with 45 bases framed from the first base. Cut back by 7 bases and 0 bases, the V and J ends lie 14 bases apart. Sequenced material: PBMCs from the stem cell graft donor, taken from the stem cell graft. The receptor was isolated from a human donor who donated a stem cell graft to a child with acute lymphoblastic leukemia. The sequence is built from TRBV5-1 and TRBJ2-1, with the D gene possibly TRBD1 or TRBD2, each one fitting 6 bases. The nucleotide sequence reads TGCGCCAGCGCCATGACGGGGGCCTCCTACAATGAGCAGTTCTTC. It codes for CASAMTGASYNEQFF.